This T cell receptor beta chain came from a study of blood T cell repertoires in COVID-19. The CDR3 is made up of 15 amino acids. Germline trimming cut 3 bases from V and 4 bases from J; bases unmatched to any gene: 5. The germline V gene encodes CDR1 LNHDA and CDR2 SQIVND (reference sequence). The assay was immunoSEQ multiplex PCR, and TCRdb's table has in-frame clones only and misses some. The repertoire holds 150,000 to 200,000 clones, 81% seen once, with around 10% in the top ten. The chain recombines TRBV19 with TRBJ2-7; TRBD2 agrees at 11 bases. Source material: peripheral blood. This clonotype originated in a man aged 60 to 69 with active or convalescent COVID-19. Written as DNA, the CDR3 is TGTGCCAGTAGTATTCTAGCGGGAGGACGGTACGAGCAGTACTTC. This encodes CASSILAGGRYEQYF.